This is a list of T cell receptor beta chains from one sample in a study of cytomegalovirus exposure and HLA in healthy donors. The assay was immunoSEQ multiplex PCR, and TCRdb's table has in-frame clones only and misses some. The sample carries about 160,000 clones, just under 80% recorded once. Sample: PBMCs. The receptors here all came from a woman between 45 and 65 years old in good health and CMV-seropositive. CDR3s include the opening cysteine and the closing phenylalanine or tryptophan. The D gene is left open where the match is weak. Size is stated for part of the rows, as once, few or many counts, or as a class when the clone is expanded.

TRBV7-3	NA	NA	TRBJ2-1	CASSLGRYDEQFF	TGTGCCAGCAGCCTTGGGCGTTACGATGAGCAGTTCTTC
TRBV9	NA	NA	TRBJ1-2	CASGVGNRNYGYTF	TGTGCCAGCGGCGTAGGAAACAGGAACTATGGCTACACCTTC
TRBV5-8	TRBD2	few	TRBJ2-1	CASSTEGLAGSSYNEQFF	TGTGCCAGCAGTACCGAGGGACTAGCGGGAAGCTCCTACAATGAGCAGTTCTTC
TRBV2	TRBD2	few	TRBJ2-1	CASKTGGAPNNEQFF	TGTGCCAGCAAAACGGGGGGGGCGCCCAACAATGAGCAGTTCTTC
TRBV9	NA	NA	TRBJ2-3	CASSVGSIADTQYF	TGTGCCAGCAGCGTAGGTTCCATAGCAGATACGCAGTATTTT
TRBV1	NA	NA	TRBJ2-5	CTSSYRLDKETQYF	TGCACCAGCAGCTATAGACTGGACAAAGAGACCCAGTACTTC
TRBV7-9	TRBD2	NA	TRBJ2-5	CASSLGLAGGGHQETQYF	TGTGCCAGCAGCTTAGGACTAGCGGGGGGGGGCCACCAAGAGACCCAGTACTTC
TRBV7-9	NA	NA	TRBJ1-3	CASSFIPSGNTIYF	TGTGCCAGCAGCTTTATCCCCTCTGGAAACACCATATATTTT
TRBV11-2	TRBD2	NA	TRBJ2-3	CASSLDLAGGTDTQYF	TGTGCCAGCAGCTTAGATCTAGCGGGGGGGACAGATACGCAGTATTTT
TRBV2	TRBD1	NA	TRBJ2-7	CASSPQGTEYEQYF	TGTGCCAGCAGTCCACAGGGGACCGAGTACGAGCAGTACTTC
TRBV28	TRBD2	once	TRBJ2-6	CASSLTSTGANVLTF	TGTGCCAGCAGTTTGACTAGCACTGGGGCCAACGTCCTGACTTTC
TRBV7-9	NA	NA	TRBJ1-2	CASSPREYYGYTF	TGTGCCAGCAGCCCCAGGGAATACTATGGCTACACCTTC
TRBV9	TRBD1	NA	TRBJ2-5	CASSVAGQGFLETQYF	TGTGCCAGCAGCGTCGCCGGACAGGGGTTTTTAGAGACCCAGTACTTC
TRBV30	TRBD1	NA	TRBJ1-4	CAWSAQGETTNEKLFF	TGTGCCTGGAGTGCCCAGGGGGAGACAACTAATGAAAAACTGTTTTTT
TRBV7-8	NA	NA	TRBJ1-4	CASSRTPGGYEKLFF	TGTGCCAGCAGCCGAACCCCGGGGGGGTATGAAAAACTGTTTTTT
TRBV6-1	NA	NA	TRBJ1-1	CASSEARDTEAFF	TGTGCCAGCAGTGAAGCGAGGGACACTGAAGCTTTCTTT
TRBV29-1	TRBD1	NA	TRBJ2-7	CSTRQGPLSYEQYF	TGCAGCACGAGACAGGGGCCCCTCTCCTACGAGCAGTACTTC
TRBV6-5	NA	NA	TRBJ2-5	CASSYYRAPIQETQYF	TGTGCCAGCAGTTACTACCGAGCACCGATCCAAGAGACCCAGTACTTC
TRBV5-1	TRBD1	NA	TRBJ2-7	CASSPWTGPGYEQYF	TGCGCCAGCAGCCCTTGGACAGGCCCCGGCTACGAGCAGTACTTC
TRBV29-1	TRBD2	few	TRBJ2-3	CSVETSGRPDTQYF	TGCAGCGTTGAGACTAGCGGGAGGCCAGATACGCAGTATTTT